These 23 T cell receptor beta chains originate from one sample sequenced in a study of shared clonotypes between healthy human individuals. Produced via immunoSEQ multiplex PCR; TCRdb's table is partial and in-frame only. The sample consists of approximately 440,000 clones, roughly three quarters of them appearing once. Sample: PBMCs. The receptor set was obtained from a woman between 35 and 50 years old in good health. Some clones in this sample may be carry-over from other donors' samples.

This rearrangement joins TRBV4-1 to TRBJ1-5; D gene unclear. In germline, CDR1 is MGHRA, CDR2 YSYEKL. The CDR3 is made up of 14 amino acids. The V end was cut by 0 bases, the J end by 2 bases, with 5 bases between. DNA of the CDR3: TGCGCCAGCAGCCAAGATTTTGGCAATCAGCCCCAGCATTTT. Translating it yields CASSQDFGNQPQHF.

This clone occurred a few times. A read error may be the cause here, since a much bigger clone is one base away. The chain employs TRBV10-2 and TRBJ2-2; D is undetermined. The CDR3 is made up of 12 amino acids. V was shortened by 7 bases and J by 4 bases, with 7 bases between the two germline ends. Germline V lookup: CDR1 WSHSY, CDR2 SAAADI. This CDR3 reads CASIHGTGELFF. The CDR3 DNA reads as TGCGCCAGCATTCACGGCACCGGGGAGCTGTTTTTT.

The rearrangement joins TRBV5-6 to TRBJ1-2; no clear D gene. Germline CDR1 SGHDT, CDR2 YYEEEE. CDR3 length: 13 residues. V gave up 6 bases and J gave up 0 bases, with 9 bases separating them. CDR3 region: CASTDKSNYGYTF. CDR3 nucleotides: TGTGCCAGCACCGACAAATCTAACTATGGCTACACCTTC. The complete variable domain, with remaining parts taken from reference TRBV5-6 and TRBJ1-2, reads DAGVTQSPTHLIKTRGQQVTLRCSPKSGHDTVSWYQQALGQGPQFIFQYYEEEERQRGNFPDRFSGHQFPNYSSELNVNALLLGDSALYLCASTDKSNYGYTFGSGTRLTVV.

This clone was counted only a few times. This chain joins TRBV5-1 and TRBJ1-2, with 9 bases aligning to TRBD1. Germline assignment: CDR1 SGHRS and CDR2 YFSETQ. The CDR3 consists of 14 residues. The V and J ends lost 5 bases and 6 bases, in that order; junction bases with no gene match: 8. Written as DNA, the CDR3 is TGCGCCAGCAGTACGGGACAGGGATTTGATGGCTACACCTTC. Amino acids: CASSTGQGFDGYTF.

The chain joins TRBV9 to TRBJ2-3; 8 bases match TRBD2. The trim removed 4 bases at V and 0 bases at J, leaving 7 bases unmatched. Per the germline V gene, CDR1 is SGDLS and CDR2 is YYNGEE. The CDR3 contains 16 residues. Here the CDR3 reads CASSFRTSQSTDTQYF. CDR3 nucleotides: TGTGCCAGCAGCTTTCGGACTAGCCAGAGCACAGATACGCAGTATTTT.

CDR3 residues: CASSLTQETQYF. The CDR3 DNA reads TGTGCCAGCAGTTTGACGCAAGAGACCCAGTACTTC. The genes are TRBV28 and TRBJ2-5; no clear D gene. CDR1 and CDR2 (germline): MDHEN, SYDVKM. The CDR3 sequence is 12 residues long. Trimming pared 3 bases from V and 2 bases from J, leaving 4 bases between. Using reference TRBV28 and TRBJ2-5 for the parts outside the CDR3, the full variable domain is DVKVTQSSRYLVKRTGEKVFLECVQDMDHENMFWYRQDPGLGLRLIYFSYDVKMKEKGDIPEGYSVSREKKERFSLILESASTNQTSMYLCASSLTQETQYFGPGTRLLVL.

This chain uses TRBV19 with TRBJ2-1; no firm D call. CDR1 is LNHDA, CDR2 SQIVND, per germline (reference sequence). With 5 bases removed from V and 8 bases from J, the gap between germline ends came to 7 bases. The CDR3 has 11 residues. CDR3 region: CASSLGHEQFF. The CDR3, as DNA: TGTGCCAGTAGTTTAGGGCATGAGCAGTTCTTC.

DNA for the CDR3: TGTGCCAGTAGTGCCGGGACAGAGTTAGAAAAACTGTTTTTT. Its protein is CASSAGTELEKLFF. This sequence joins TRBV19 and TRBJ1-4; 7 bases agree with TRBD1. The CDR3 spans 14 residues. The V segment lost 5 bases and the J segment 8 bases; nucleotides outside the gene matches: 8. Germline-derived CDR1 and CDR2 are LNHDA and SQIVND (reference sequence). The full variable domain, in which reference TRBV19 and TRBJ1-4 provide the parts outside the CDR3, is DGGITQSPKYLFRKEGQNVTLSCEQNLNHDAMYWYRQDPGQGLRLIYYSQIVNDFQKGDIAEGYSVSREKKESFPLTVTSAQKNPTAFYLCASSAGTELEKLFFGSGTQLSVL.

The rearrangement links TRBV4-3 to TRBJ1-2; D might be TRBD1 (5 bases). V shed 0 bases and J shed 4 bases, with 12 bases lying between them. CDR1 is LGHNA, CDR2 YSLEER, per germline. CDR3 length: 15 amino acids. CDR3 in amino acids: CASSQDPGSPYGYTF. The CDR3 nucleotides are TGCGCCAGCAGCCAAGATCCAGGGAGTCCCTATGGCTACACCTTC.

On this clone: Just one base apart from a much larger clone, this may be a read error. Distinct nucleotide sequences in the sample also encode this CDR3. This chain uses TRBV7-8 with TRBJ2-5; the D gene is possibly TRBD2 (7 bases). V lost 3 bases and J lost 5, with 13 bases in between. This CDR3 spans 14 amino acids. Germline lookup yields CDR1 SGHVS and CDR2 FQNEAQ. CDR3 residues: CASSFSGGQETQYF. The CDR3 DNA reads TGTGCCAGCAGCTTCTCGGGGGGCCAGGAGACCCAGTACTTC.

With respect to this clone: A read error may account for a junction end that differs from germline. V and J are TRBV7-9 and TRBJ2-1; 8 positions match TRBD2. The CDR3 consists of 14 residues. Germline V gene data show CDR1 as SEHNR and CDR2 as FQNEAQ (reference sequence). CDR3 in DNA: TGTGCCAGCAGCTCCCAGCGGGAGTGGGATGAGCAGCTCTTC. It is translated as CASSSQREWDEQLF.

Remarks on this clone: Since a far larger clone is one base different, this is likely a read error. This chain links TRBV7-9 with TRBJ2-5; D gene ambiguous. Looked up from germline, CDR1 is SEHNR and CDR2 is FQNEAQ (reference sequence). V was trimmed by 2 bases and J by 5 bases, leaving 15 bases between them. The CDR3 is 15 residues long. In DNA, the CDR3 is TGTGCCAGCAGCTTAAACCCAGGACCCTATGAGACCCAGTACTTC. This sequence encodes CASSLNPGPYETQYF. Complete variable domain (other parts from reference TRBV7-9 and TRBJ2-5): DTGVSQNPRHKITKRGQNVTFRCDPISEHNRLYWYRQTLGQGPEFLTYFQNEAQLEKSRLLSDRFSAERPKGSFSTLEIQRTEQGDSAMYLCASSLNPGPYETQYFGPGTRLLVL.

This clone was detected once. The identical CDR3 is also encoded by other nucleotide sequences in the sample. V and J are TRBV5-1 and TRBJ2-5; no definite D call. Trimming removed 0 bases from V and 2 bases from J, with 5 bases in between. The CDR3 contains 13 residues. The V gene's germline CDR1 is SGHRS and CDR2 YFSETQ. The CDR3 DNA follows: TGCGCCAGCAGCTTGGTAGGACAAGAGACCCAGTACTTC. Translation gives CASSLVGQETQYF.

This chain links TRBV27 with TRBJ1-1; D perhaps matches TRBD1 (5 bases). Trimming took off 3 bases at V and 8 bases at J, with 16 bases between the two ends. The CDR3 spans 14 residues. Per the germline V gene, CDR1 is MNHEY and CDR2 is SMNVEV (reference sequence). The CDR3 sequence: CASSFRQPIAEAFF. In DNA, the CDR3 is TGTGCCAGCAGTTTTCGACAGCCTATAGCCGAAGCTTTCTTT.

The CDR3 spells CASHHASGSPGTQYF. The CDR3 region has the DNA TGCGCCAGCCACCACGCTAGCGGGAGCCCTGGGACCCAGTACTTC. V is TRBV5-1 and J is TRBJ2-5; TRBD2 aligns across 10 bases. The germline V gene encodes CDR1 SGHRS and CDR2 YFSETQ. Trimming at V came to 7 bases and at J to 7 bases, leaving 13 bases not matched to a gene. This CDR3 region has 15 residues.

The rearrangement joins TRBV7-8 to TRBJ2-1; D not certain. Between the trimmed V and J ends, which lost 5 bases and 8 bases, there was a span of 13 bases. Germline values: CDR1 SGHVS, CDR2 FQNEAQ. The CDR3 is made up of 13 amino acids. CDR3 nucleotides: TGTGCCAGCAGCCAGGCCTCTCGGGATGAGCAGTTCTTC. It is translated as CASSQASRDEQFF. Complete variable domain (other parts from reference TRBV7-8 and TRBJ2-1): GAGVSQSPRYKVAKRGQDVALRCDPISGHVSLFWYQQALGQGPEFLTYFQNEAQLDKSGLPSDRFFAERPEGSVSTLKIQRTQQEDSAVYLCASSQASRDEQFFGPGTRLTVL.

The V and J genes are TRBV28 and TRBJ1-1, with D unresolved. Germline assignment: CDR1 MDHEN and CDR2 SYDVKM. This CDR3 comprises 13 residues. V shed 5 bases and J shed 5 bases, with 12 bases lying between them. The CDR3 region has the DNA TGTGCCAGCAGTCCAAATCGGGTTACTGAAGCTTTCTTT. Its protein product is CASSPNRVTEAFF.

The chain has TRBV7-2 and TRBJ1-3; D uncertain. This CDR3 is built from 14 residues. CDR1 and CDR2 from the germline V gene are SGHTA and FQGNSA. V shed 6 bases and J shed 0 bases, with 9 bases lying between them. The CDR3 DNA is TGTGCCAGCAGTTCCTATGCCTCTGGAAACACCATATATTTT. It yields the protein CASSSYASGNTIYF. The complete variable domain, with remaining parts taken from reference TRBV7-2 and TRBJ1-3, reads GAGVSQSPSNKVTEKGKDVELRCDPISGHTALYWYRQSLGQGLEFLIYFQGNSAPDKSGLPSDRFSAERTGGSVSTLTIQRTQQEDSAVYLCASSSYASGNTIYFGEGSWLTVV.

This clone was seen more than once but under ten times. This rearrangement joins TRBV28 to TRBJ2-7; 7 nucleotides match TRBD1. Per germline, CDR1 MDHEN and CDR2 SYDVKM. V was clipped by 4 bases and J by 3 bases; unmatched bases: 9. The CDR3 has 15 amino acids. The CDR3 coding sequence is TGTGCCAGCAGTTGGCAGGGGGTTGGGATCTACGAGCAGTACTTC. This codes for CASSWQGVGIYEQYF.

The sample holds a few counts of this clone. This chain joins TRBV2 and TRBJ2-5; no definite D call. Per the germline V gene, CDR1 is SNHLY and CDR2 is FYNNEI. Trimming took 4 bases from V and 1 from J, leaving 10 bases between them. CDR3 length: 14 amino acids. The CDR3 region has the DNA TGTGCCAGCAGTGCCCAACCCAGCCAAGAGACCCAGTACTTC. Translation: CASSAQPSQETQYF.

J is TRBJ1-2 and V is TRBV6-4; TRBD1 matches at 11 bases. The CDR3 spans 14 residues. Germline V gene sequence: CDR1 MRHNA, CDR2 SNTAGT. With 3 bases clipped from V and 5 bases from J, the junction kept 2 bases outside the gene matches. This CDR3 reads CASSEGTGGYGYTF. In nucleotides, the CDR3 is TGTGCCAGCAGTGAGGGGACAGGGGGATATGGCTACACCTTC.

The chain carries TRBV7-6 and TRBJ2-1, with 10 bases fitting TRBD2. V gave up 5 bases and J gave up 4 bases; unmatched junction bases: 14. The germline V gene encodes CDR1 SGHVS and CDR2 FNYEAQ. This CDR3 spans 18 amino acids. CDR3: CASSPKGSGRRLYNEQFF. CDR3 coding DNA: TGTGCCAGCAGCCCTAAAGGTAGCGGGAGGCGACTATACAATGAGCAGTTCTTC.

The rearrangement joins TRBV7-2 to TRBJ2-7, with D unresolved. Per the germline V gene, CDR1 is SGHTA and CDR2 is FQGNSA. Trimming stripped 6 bases from V and 3 bases from J, with 9 bases between. The CDR3 loop spans 12 amino acids. The CDR3 reads CASSRSGYEQYF. CDR3 coding DNA: TGTGCCAGCAGTAGATCTGGCTACGAGCAGTACTTC.